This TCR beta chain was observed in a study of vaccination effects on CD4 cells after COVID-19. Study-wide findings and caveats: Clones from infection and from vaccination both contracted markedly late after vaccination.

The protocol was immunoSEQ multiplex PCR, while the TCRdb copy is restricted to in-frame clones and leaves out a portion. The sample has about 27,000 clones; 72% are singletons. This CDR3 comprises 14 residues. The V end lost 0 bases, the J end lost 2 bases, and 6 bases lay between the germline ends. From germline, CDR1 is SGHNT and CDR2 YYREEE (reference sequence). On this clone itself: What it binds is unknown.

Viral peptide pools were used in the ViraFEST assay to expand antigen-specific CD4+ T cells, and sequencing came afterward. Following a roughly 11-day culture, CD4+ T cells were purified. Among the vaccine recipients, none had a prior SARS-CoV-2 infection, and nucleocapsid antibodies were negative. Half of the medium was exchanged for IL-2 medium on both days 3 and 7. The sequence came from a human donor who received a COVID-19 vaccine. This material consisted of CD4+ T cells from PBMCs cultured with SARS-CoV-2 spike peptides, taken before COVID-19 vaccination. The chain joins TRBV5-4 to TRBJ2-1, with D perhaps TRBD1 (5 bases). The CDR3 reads CASSLGGAYNEQFF. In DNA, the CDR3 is TGTGCCAGCAGCTTGGGGGGCGCCTACAATGAGCAGTTCTTC.